The clone carrying this TCR beta chain has a single count. Antigen unknown. The assay was immunoSEQ multiplex PCR, and TCRdb's table has in-frame clones only and misses some. Altogether 9,000 to 15,000 clones are present, more than 75% being singletons, with the ten largest covering roughly 2.2%. Trimming removed 4 bases from V and 2 bases from J, with 8 bases in between. The CDR3 has 13 amino acids. The germline CDR1 and CDR2 sequences are WSHSY and SAAADI. This sample is part of a study of chemoradiotherapy in HPV16-positive cancers. General study results and limits: Better recurrence-free survival went with HPV-responsive T-cell expansion in HPV16-positive patients.

The V gene is TRBV10-2, the J gene TRBJ1-2; D call uncertain. This specimen was collected from a patient who underwent chemoradiotherapy. The receptor was isolated from a human donor with HPV-associated anogenital cancer. CDR3 residues: CASSVDGNYGYTF. DNA for the CDR3: TGCGCCAGCAGTGTGGACGGAAACTATGGCTACACCTTC.